Presented here are 3 T cell receptor beta chains from one specimen sequenced in a study of human T cells and chemical hapten exposure. Time point meaning: patch test 1, 2 weeks after DPC sensitization. Treatment denoted: therapeutic diphenylcyclopropenone sensitization with weekly scalp DPC. TCRdb re-derived calls from the RACE reads in MiXCR, one entry per CDR3 protein. The sample lists about 60,000 distinct CDR3 sequences; 9.3% were seen once. The sequencing used whole blood, collected in connection with sensitization to the hapten diphenylcyclopropenone (DPC). The origin of the receptors is a woman aged 35 to 49 with alopecia areata. Some clones in this sample may be carry-over from other donors' samples.

This clonotype turned up a few times. The chain uses TRBV6-6 and TRBJ2-1; unclear D gene. The germline gives CDR1 MNHNY, CDR2 SVGAGI (reference sequence). CDR3 length: 18 residues. Trimming took off 5 bases at V and 2 bases at J, with 22 bases between the two ends. CDR3 sequence: CASSQDRWPSGAYNEQFF. The CDR3 DNA reads TGTGCCAGCAGTCAAGACCGCTGGCCCTCGGGCGCCTACAATGAGCAGTTCTTC.

This clonotype was seen many times. This rearrangement joins TRBV7-9 to TRBJ1-1; 8 bases match TRBD1. With V trimmed by 1 base and J by 7 bases, 5 bases remained unmatched. CDR3 length: 14 residues. From germline, CDR1 is SEHNR and CDR2 FQNEAQ (reference sequence). The DNA of the CDR3 is TGTGCCAGCAGCTTAGACCAGGGGGCCGATGAAGCTTTCTTT. Its protein product is CASSLDQGADEAFF.

This clonotype was observed a few times. The chain uses TRBV7-2 and TRBJ1-1, with D possibly being TRBD1 (6 bases). The CDR3 contains 12 residues. The germline CDR1 and CDR2 sequences are SGHTA and FQGNSA. Trimming pared 1 base from V and 8 bases from J, leaving 8 bases between. Here the CDR3 reads CASSLDRVEAFF. Written as DNA, the CDR3 is TGTGCCAGCAGCTTAGACAGGGTAGAAGCTTTCTTT.